These T cell receptor beta chains were read from a single sample in a study of radiation and T cells in renal cell carcinoma. Assay: immunoSEQ multiplex PCR; the TCRdb copy retains only in-frame clones and omits some. Of 150,000 or so clones in the sample, roughly 87% were seen once. The sequencing here drew on blood, taken from a patient whose treatment included radiotherapy and nephrectomy. These receptors came from a woman aged 45-65 years with renal cell carcinoma. CDR3s include the opening cysteine and the closing phenylalanine or tryptophan. Expanded clones get a size class; other rows say once, few or many, or leave the size out.

clone_size	v_call	j_call	cdr3_aa
.	TRBV6-5	TRBJ2-4	CASSTGAITSIQYF
.	TRBV5-4	TRBJ2-3	CASSLEGGALGDTQYF
.	TRBV15	TRBJ1-1	CATSRLLGGKAFF
.	TRBV7-9	TRBJ1-1	CASSTPPGHMNTEAFF
.	TRBV6-5	TRBJ1-2	CASSYGAGYGYTF
.	TRBV28	TRBJ2-7	CASNGDRRYYEQYF
many	TRBV5-6	TRBJ1-5	CASSLNRGGNQPQHF
.	TRBV14	TRBJ1-2	CASTLTGIKYGYTF
.	TRBV19	TRBJ1-2	CASMGTGRSYGYTF
.	TRBV4-2	TRBJ2-1	CASSRFLAGKQFF
.	TRBV25-1	TRBJ2-5	CASSSLLLGAKETQYF
.	TRBV7-2	TRBJ1-2	CASSVLWGGAYGYTF
.	TRBV30	TRBJ2-7	CAWSVSSFEQYF
.	TRBV23-1	TRBJ2-1	CASSPTPRDRVSYNEQFF